Listed below are T cell receptor beta chains from one sample, sequenced in a study of cytomegalovirus exposure and HLA in healthy donors. The table came from immunoSEQ multiplex PCR; TCRdb's copy has only in-frame clones and leaves some out. The data show tens of thousands of clones, roughly three quarters seen once. The sequencing input was PBMCs. These receptors were taken from a man aged 30 to 45 in good health and CMV-seronegative. Both conserved end residues are part of each CDR3. The D gene is left open where the match is weak. Some rows have no size entry. The others give once, few or many, or a class for an expanded clone.

TGTGCCAGCAGCTTGGGGACACCCGATAATTCACCCCTCCACTTT CASSLGTPDNSPLHF TRBV7-2 15 - TRBJ1-6 -
TGTGCCAGCAGCCAGCAAGTGGGGGGACAAGAGACCCAGTACTTC CASSQQVGGQETQYF TRBV2 15 - TRBJ2-5 -
TGCGCCAGCAGCCCCGGTGTGCGTTCCATTCATACGCAGTATTTT CASSPGVRSIHTQYF TRBV4-1 15 - TRBJ2-3 -
TGTGCCATCAGTGAGGGAACAGGGGGTTCAGATACGCAGTATTTT CAISEGTGGSDTQYF TRBV10-3 15 few TRBJ2-3 TRBD1
TGTGCCAGCAGCTACCACGACAGGAGTATTGCCAAAAACATTCAGTACTTC CASSYHDRSIAKNIQYF TRBV7-9 17 - TRBJ2-4 -
TGCGCCAGCAGCTTGGAAGGTTGGAATGTCGGACACATGAACAACTACGAGCAGTACTTC CASSLEGWNVGHMNNYEQYF TRBV5-1 20 - TRBJ2-7 -
TGTGCCAGCAGCGAGGGACAGTCCGGAAACACCATATATTTT CASSEGQSGNTIYF TRBV7-9 14 - TRBJ1-3 TRBD1
TGTGCCAGTAGCGATATAGGGCAGGGCATAATACTAACAGATACGCAGTATTTT CASSDIGQGIILTDTQYF TRBV19 18 - TRBJ2-3 -
TGTGCCAGCAACAGGTTGGTGAACACTGAAGCTTTCTTT CASNRLVNTEAFF TRBV6-5 13 - TRBJ1-1 -
TGTGCCAGCAGTGAATATTTTTCTGTCGGGGGTCAGCAGTACTTC CASSEYFSVGGQQYF TRBV6-1 15 - TRBJ2-7 -
TGCGCCAGCAGTGAGTCGAGAAATCTTTATGGCTACACCTTC CASSESRNLYGYTF TRBV10-2 14 - TRBJ1-2 -
TGCGCCAGCAGCTTGGATTCGGGGGGGTACTATGGCTACACCTTC CASSLDSGGYYGYTF TRBV5-1 15 once TRBJ1-2 -
TGTGCCAGCTCACCTACAGGGGATGACACTGAAGCTTTCTTT CASSPTGDDTEAFF TRBV18 14 - TRBJ1-1 TRBD1
TGTGCCAGCAGTTCCACAGGGGGTCCTGAAGCTTTCTTT CASSSTGGPEAFF TRBV2 13 - TRBJ1-1 TRBD1
TGTGCCAGCAGTTTGACAGGGCGGGGTAACTATGGCTACACCTTC CASSLTGRGNYGYTF TRBV28 15 - TRBJ1-2 TRBD1
TGTGCCAGCAGTGAACAGTTTGACTATGGCTACACCTTC CASSEQFDYGYTF TRBV6-1 13 - TRBJ1-2 -
TGCGCCAGCAGCTCATCTACAGGGGCGGGGGGCCAAGAGACCCAGTACTTC CASSSSTGAGGQETQYF TRBV5-1 17 - TRBJ2-5 -
TGTGCCAGCAGTGAAGCGGTGGCGGGGGGAGGATCAGATACGCAGTATTTT CASSEAVAGGGSDTQYF TRBV6-1 17 - TRBJ2-3 TRBD2
TGTGCCAGCAGTTACCCCGGGACAAACTCCAATCAGCCCCAGCATTTT CASSYPGTNSNQPQHF TRBV6-6 16 - TRBJ1-5 -
TGTGCCACCCGACAGGGTAACACTGAAGCTTTCTTT CATRQGNTEAFF TRBV19 12 - TRBJ1-1 TRBD1
TGTGCCAGCAGCTTAGCTGGCATAGAGACCCAGTACTTC CASSLAGIETQYF TRBV7-8 13 few TRBJ2-5 -
TGTGCCAGCAGTTTCTCGCGGGAATTGAACACTGAAGCTTTCTTT CASSFSRELNTEAFF TRBV6-5 15 - TRBJ1-1 -
TGTGCCAGCAGTGATCAGGGGGCTGAAACTGAAGCTTTCTTT CASSDQGAETEAFF TRBV6-1 14 - TRBJ1-1 TRBD1
TGTGCCAGCAGTAAACTAGATACCCGCACAGATACGCAGTATTTT CASSKLDTRTDTQYF TRBV7-6 15 - TRBJ2-3 -
TGTGCCAGCAGCAGGGGTTTCTCCTATAATTCACCCCTCCACTTT CASSRGFSYNSPLHF TRBV5-8 15 - TRBJ1-6 -
TGTGCCAGTAGTGGACAGTACCTCCAAGAGACCCAGTACTTC CASSGQYLQETQYF TRBV19 14 few TRBJ2-5 -
TGTGCCAGCAGCCAAGTATCGGGACAGGACTACTCCTACGAGCAGTACTTC CASSQVSGQDYSYEQYF TRBV4-2 17 - TRBJ2-7 TRBD1